The T cell receptor beta chain under discussion was sequenced for a study of blood T cell repertoires in COVID-19. As originally analysed: Quantification of nucleated cells was approximated via reference gene primer amplification. The repertoire was sequenced with immunoSEQ multiplex PCR; TCRdb's copy has only in-frame clones and lacks some. From that table come the V and J calls and clone size; the DNA was used to work out D and trimming. This sample has 300,000 to 400,000 clones, with 80% to 90% found just once. Participants were aged about 18 to 100 years, lived in under 30 US areas, and enrolled virtually. Assignment of participants to cohorts was predicated upon participant-reported clinical history. V shed 0 bases, J shed 7 bases, and the junction held 10 bases outside the gene matches. The CDR3 is made up of 16 amino acids. Germline V lookup: CDR1 SGHNT, CDR2 YYREEE (reference sequence).

This sequence originates from a woman aged 35 to 49 with acute COVID-19. Material: PBMCs or T cells enriched from blood (not recorded which). The gene calls are TRBV5-4 and TRBJ2-5; 9 nucleotides agree with TRBD2. The chain's CDR3 is CASSLGAASGVGTQYF. In nucleotides, the CDR3 is TGTGCCAGCAGCTTGGGAGCAGCTAGCGGGGTTGGGACCCAGTACTTC.